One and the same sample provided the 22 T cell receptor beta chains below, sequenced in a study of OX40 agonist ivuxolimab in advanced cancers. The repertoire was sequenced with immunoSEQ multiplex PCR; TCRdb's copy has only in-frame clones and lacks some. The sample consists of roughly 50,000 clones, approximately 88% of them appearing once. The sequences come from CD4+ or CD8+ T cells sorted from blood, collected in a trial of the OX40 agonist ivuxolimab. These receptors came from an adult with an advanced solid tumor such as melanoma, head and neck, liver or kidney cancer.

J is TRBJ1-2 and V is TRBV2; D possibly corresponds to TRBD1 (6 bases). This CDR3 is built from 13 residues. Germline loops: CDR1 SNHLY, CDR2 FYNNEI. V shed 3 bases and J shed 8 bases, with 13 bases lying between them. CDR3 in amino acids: CASSDLGARGYTF. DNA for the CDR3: TGTGCCAGCAGTGATCTGGGGGCGCGGGGCTACACCTTC.

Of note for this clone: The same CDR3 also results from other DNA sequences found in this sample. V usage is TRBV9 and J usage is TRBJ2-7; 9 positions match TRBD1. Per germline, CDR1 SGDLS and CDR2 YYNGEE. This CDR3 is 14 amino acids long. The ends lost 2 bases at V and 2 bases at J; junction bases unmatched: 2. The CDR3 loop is CASSVGQGAYEQYF. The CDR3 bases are TGTGCCAGCAGCGTGGGACAGGGAGCCTACGAGCAGTACTTC.

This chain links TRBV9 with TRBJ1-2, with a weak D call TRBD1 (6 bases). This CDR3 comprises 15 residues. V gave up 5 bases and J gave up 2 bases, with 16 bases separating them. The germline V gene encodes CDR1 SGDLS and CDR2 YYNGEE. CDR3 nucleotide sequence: TGTGCCAGCAGTGACACAGGGCGCTTGAACTATGGCTACACCTTC. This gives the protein CASSDTGRLNYGYTF.

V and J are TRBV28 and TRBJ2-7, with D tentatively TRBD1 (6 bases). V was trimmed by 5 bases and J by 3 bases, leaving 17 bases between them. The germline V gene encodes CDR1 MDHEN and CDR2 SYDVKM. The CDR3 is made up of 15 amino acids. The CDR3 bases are TGTGCCAGCAGTCCCGGTGACAGGTTTGGCTACGAGCAGTACTTC. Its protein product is CASSPGDRFGYEQYF.

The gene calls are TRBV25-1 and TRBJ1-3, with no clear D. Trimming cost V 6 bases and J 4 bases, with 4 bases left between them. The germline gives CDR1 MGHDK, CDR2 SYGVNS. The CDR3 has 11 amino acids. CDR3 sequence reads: CASRNGNTIYF. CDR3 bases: TGTGCCAGCAGGAACGGAAACACCATATATTTT.

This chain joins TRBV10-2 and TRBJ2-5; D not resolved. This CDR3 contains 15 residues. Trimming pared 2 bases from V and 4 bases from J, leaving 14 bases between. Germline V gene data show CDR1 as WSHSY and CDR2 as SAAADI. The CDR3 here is CASSETHYPGETQYF. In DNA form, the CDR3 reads TGCGCCAGCAGTGAGACCCACTACCCGGGAGAGACCCAGTACTTC.

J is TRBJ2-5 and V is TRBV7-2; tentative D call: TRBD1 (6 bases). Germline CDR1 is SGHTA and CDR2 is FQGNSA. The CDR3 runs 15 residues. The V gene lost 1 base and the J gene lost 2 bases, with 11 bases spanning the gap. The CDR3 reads CASSLVGAEQETQYF. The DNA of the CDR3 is TGTGCCAGCAGCTTAGTGGGGGCGGAACAAGAGACCCAGTACTTC.

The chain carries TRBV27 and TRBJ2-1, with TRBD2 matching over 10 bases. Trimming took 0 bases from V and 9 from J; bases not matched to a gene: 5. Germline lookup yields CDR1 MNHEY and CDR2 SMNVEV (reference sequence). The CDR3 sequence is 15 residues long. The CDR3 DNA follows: TGTGCCAGCAGTTTATCGGTCCCTAGCGGGGGTGAGCAGTTCTTC. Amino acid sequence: CASSLSVPSGGEQFF.

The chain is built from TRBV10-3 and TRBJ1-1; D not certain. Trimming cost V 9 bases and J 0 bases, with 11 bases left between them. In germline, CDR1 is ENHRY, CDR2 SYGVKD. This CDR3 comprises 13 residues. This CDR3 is CAIWANMNTEAFF. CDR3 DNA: TGTGCCATTTGGGCCAACATGAACACTGAAGCTTTCTTT.

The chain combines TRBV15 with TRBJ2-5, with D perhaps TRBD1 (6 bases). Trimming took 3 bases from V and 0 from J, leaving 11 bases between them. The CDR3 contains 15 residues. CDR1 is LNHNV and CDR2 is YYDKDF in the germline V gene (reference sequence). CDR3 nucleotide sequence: TGTGCCACCAGCAGCGTTACAGGGTACCAAGAGACCCAGTACTTC. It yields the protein CATSSVTGYQETQYF.

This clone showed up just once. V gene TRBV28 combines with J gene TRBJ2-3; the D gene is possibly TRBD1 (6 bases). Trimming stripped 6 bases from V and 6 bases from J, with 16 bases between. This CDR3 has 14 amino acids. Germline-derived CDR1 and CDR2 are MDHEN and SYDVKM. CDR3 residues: CASRLRGRADTQYF. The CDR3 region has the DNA TGTGCCAGCAGACTCAGGGGACGGGCGGATACGCAGTATTTT.

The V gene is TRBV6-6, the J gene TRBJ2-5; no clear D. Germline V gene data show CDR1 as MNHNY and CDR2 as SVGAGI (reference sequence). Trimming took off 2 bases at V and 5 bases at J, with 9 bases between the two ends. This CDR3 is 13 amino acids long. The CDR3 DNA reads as TGTGCCAGCAGTTACGCGTTCATCGAGACCCAGTACTTC. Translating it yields CASSYAFIETQYF.

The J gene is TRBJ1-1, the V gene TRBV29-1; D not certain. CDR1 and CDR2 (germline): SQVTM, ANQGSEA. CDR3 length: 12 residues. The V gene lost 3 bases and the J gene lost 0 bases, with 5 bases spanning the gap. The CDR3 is CSVDGMNTEAFF. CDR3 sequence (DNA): TGCAGCGTTGACGGAATGAACACTGAAGCTTTCTTT.

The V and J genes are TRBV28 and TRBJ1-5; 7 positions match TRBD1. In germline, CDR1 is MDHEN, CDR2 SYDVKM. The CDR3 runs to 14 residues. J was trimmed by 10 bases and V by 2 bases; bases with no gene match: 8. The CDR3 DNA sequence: TGTGCCAGCAGTTTAGGCGAGGGGGCCGGACCCCAGCATTTT. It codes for CASSLGEGAGPQHF. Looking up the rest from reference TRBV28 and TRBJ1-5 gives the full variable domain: DVKVTQSSRYLVKRTGEKVFLECVQDMDHENMFWYRQDPGLGLRLIYFSYDVKMKEKGDIPEGYSVSREKKERFSLILESASTNQTSMYLCASSLGEGAGPQHFGDGTRLSIL.

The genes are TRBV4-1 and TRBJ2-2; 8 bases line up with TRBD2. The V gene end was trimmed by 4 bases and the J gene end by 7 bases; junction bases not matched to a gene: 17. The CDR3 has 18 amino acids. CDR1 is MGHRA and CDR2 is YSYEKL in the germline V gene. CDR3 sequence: CASSPDRWGGGFSGELFF. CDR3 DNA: TGCGCCAGCAGCCCGGACCGCTGGGGCGGGGGGTTTAGCGGGGAGCTGTTTTTT.

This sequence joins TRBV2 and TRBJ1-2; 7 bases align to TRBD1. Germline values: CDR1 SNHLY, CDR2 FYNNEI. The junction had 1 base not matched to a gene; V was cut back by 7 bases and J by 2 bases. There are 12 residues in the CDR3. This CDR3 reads CASTDRNYGYTF. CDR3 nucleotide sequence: TGTGCCAGCACGGACAGGAACTATGGCTACACCTTC.

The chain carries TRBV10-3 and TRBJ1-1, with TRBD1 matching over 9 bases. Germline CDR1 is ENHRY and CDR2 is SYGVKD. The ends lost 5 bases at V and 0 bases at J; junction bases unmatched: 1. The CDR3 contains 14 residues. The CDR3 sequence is CAISRDRVNTEAFF. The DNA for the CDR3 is TGTGCCATCAGTAGGGACAGGGTGAACACTGAAGCTTTCTTT.

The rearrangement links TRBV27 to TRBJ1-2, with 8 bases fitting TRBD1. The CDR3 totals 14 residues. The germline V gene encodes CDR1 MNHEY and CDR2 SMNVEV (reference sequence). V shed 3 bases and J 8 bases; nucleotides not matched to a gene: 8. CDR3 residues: CASSFAGTGGGYTF. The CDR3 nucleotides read TGTGCCAGCAGTTTCGCCGGGACAGGAGGGGGCTACACCTTC.

The CDR3 sequence is CASSITGSTEAFF. CDR3 coding DNA: TGTGCCAGCAGTATTACAGGGTCCACTGAAGCTTTCTTT. This chain links TRBV28 with TRBJ1-1, with D perhaps matching TRBD1 (6 bases). Per germline, CDR1 MDHEN and CDR2 SYDVKM. This CDR3 is built from 13 residues. V lost 5 bases and J 4 bases, leaving 11 bases between the germline ends.

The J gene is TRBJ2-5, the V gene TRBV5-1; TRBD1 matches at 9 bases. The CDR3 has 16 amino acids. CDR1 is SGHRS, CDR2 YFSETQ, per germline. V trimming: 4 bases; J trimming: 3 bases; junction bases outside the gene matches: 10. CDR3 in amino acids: CASSLPGTGLEETQYF. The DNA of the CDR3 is TGCGCCAGCAGCCTGCCAGGGACAGGGCTGGAAGAGACCCAGTACTTC.

The CDR3, as DNA: TGTGCCAGTAGTATCGACGGTTATGGCTACACCTTC. Translation: CASSIDGYGYTF. V and J are TRBV19 and TRBJ1-2; no definite D call. The V end was cut by 3 bases, the J end by 5 bases, with 7 bases between. The CDR3 has 12 residues. Germline assignment: CDR1 LNHDA and CDR2 SQIVND (reference sequence).

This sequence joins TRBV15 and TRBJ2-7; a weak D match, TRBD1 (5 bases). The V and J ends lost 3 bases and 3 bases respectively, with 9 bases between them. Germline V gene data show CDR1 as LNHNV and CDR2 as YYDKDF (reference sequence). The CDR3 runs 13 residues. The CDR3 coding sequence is TGTGCCACCAGCAGGGACACCATCTACGAGCAGTACTTC. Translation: CATSRDTIYEQYF. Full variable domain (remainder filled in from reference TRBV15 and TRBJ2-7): DAMVIQNPRYQVTQFGKPVTLSCSQTLNHNVMYWYQQKSSQAPKLLFHYYDKDFNNEADTPDNFQSRRPNTSFCFLDIRSPGLGDTAMYLCATSRDTIYEQYFGPGTRLTVT.